This T cell receptor (beta chain) is from a study of regulatory T cells in long-lasting Graves disease. Many counts were recorded for this clonotype. Its specificity is unknown. With V trimmed by 0 bases and J by 4 bases, 3 bases remained unmatched. CDR1 is SGDLS and CDR2 is YYNGEE in the germline V gene. The CDR3 sequence is 16 residues long. Regarding the study as a whole: Owing to a sample size that was small, accuracy may have been reduced. Persistent Graves' patients showed a TCR diversity that was lower than that of newly diagnosed ones.

Time point noted: newly diagnosed GD, antithyroid drugs for less than 3 months. RNA from PBMCs was the source of the TCR library. HTBI primers from iRepertoire and Arm-PCR of CDR3 regions yielded the TCR beta libraries. Using its own MiXCR run on the multiplex PCR reads, TCRdb lists one record per CDR3 protein. The table shows under 250,000 distinct CDR3 sequences, with 20% occurring only once. This sequence was found in a female donor with Graves disease. The sample in question was peripheral blood mononuclear cells (PBMCs), obtained at new diagnosis, from a patient treated with antithyroid drugs. The chain joins TRBV9 to TRBJ2-5; 13 bases match TRBD2. For the CDR3, the DNA is TGTGCCAGCAGCGTAGGAACTAGCGGGAGGGGAGAGACCCAGTACTTC. Its protein is CASSVGTSGRGETQYF.